This T cell receptor beta chain is from a study of HIV-infected patients and healthy controls. Whole-study results and caveats: Healthy controls carried many MAIT alpha-chain CDR3s, while HIV+ repertoires had few. Healthy control repertoires had roughly threefold more distinct CDR3s than untreated HIV+ repertoires, and higher Shannon diversity. Compared with controls, mean Gini indices were significantly raised in HIV-infected repertoires, possibly indicating oligoclonality.

About 450 ng RNA was reverse transcribed with alpha and beta constant-region primers. Separate chain-specific third strand synthesis with multiplexing indices produced the alpha and beta libraries. One primer pair amplified all rearrangements per chain; each cDNA got molecular barcodes. TCRdb analysed the 5' RACE reads with MiXCR anew, one entry per CDR3 protein. The data show over 15,000 distinct CDR3 sequences, around 5% seen once. Whole blood was used without fractionation, so all unsorted peripheral T cells were included. This clonotype was observed many times. What it binds is unknown. CDR1 and CDR2 from the germline V gene are SGHTA and FQGNSA. With 0 bases removed from V and 5 bases from J, the gap between germline ends came to 22 bases. This CDR3 spans 18 amino acids.

Material for sequencing was blood. The genes are TRBV7-2 and TRBJ2-5; a possible D gene is TRBD2 (7 bases). The TCR originated in an adult in good health. The CDR3 coding sequence is TGTGCCAGCAGCTTAGCGAGGTCCGGGGGGCGAGTCGGGGAGACCCAGTACTTC. This encodes CASSLARSGGRVGETQYF.